Below, 9 T cell receptor beta chains from the same sample are listed, as sequenced in a study of breast tumors, draining lymph nodes, adjacent tissues (dated by TCRdb to about 2016). Receptors were amplified or captured by multiplex PCR. Sequencing was carried out with an Illumina HiSeq 2000. TCRdb reanalyzed the raw reads on its own, using fastp at Q25 for trimming and MiXCR for clone calling, and kept in-frame beta chains. Merged by CDR3 protein, the rows form single entries marked with the most common genes and DNA. Present in this sample are 13,000 or so distinct CDR3 sequences, about 46% of which were seen just once. In total, the top ten clones hold around 41% of the sample. Sequences were obtained from tumor-adjacent breast tissue. Source of these receptors: a female donor with breast cancer. Some clones in this sample may be carry-over from other donors' samples.

The chain carries TRBV6-1 and TRBJ1-1, with D possibly TRBD1 on 5 matching bases. The V end lost 6 bases, the J end lost 4 bases, and 18 bases lay between the germline ends. In germline, CDR1 is MNHNS, CDR2 SASEGT. This CDR3 spans 15 amino acids. The CDR3 nucleotides are TGTGCCAGCAGACCTGCGGGGGGACGGGGCACTGAAGCTTTCTTT. Protein: CASRPAGGRGTEAFF.

In its sample, this clonotype was seen many times. V usage is TRBV18 and J usage is TRBJ1-6, with TRBD1 matching 7 bases. The germline V gene encodes CDR1 KGHSH and CDR2 LQKENI. Trimming removed 1 base from V and 7 bases from J; junction bases left unmatched: 1. This CDR3 spans 14 amino acids. The CDR3 spells CASSPQGANSPLHF. For the CDR3, the DNA is TGTGCCAGCTCACCACAGGGGGCGAATTCACCCCTCCACTTT.

This clonotype was recorded many times. The V call is TRBV20-1, the J call TRBJ2-1, with 14 bases that match TRBD2. The CDR3 length is 14 residues. V dropped 4 bases and J dropped 7; count of bases not matched to a gene: 3. Germline V CDR1 and CDR2: DFQATT, SNEGSKA (reference sequence). The chain's CDR3 is CSAMWTSGRNEQFF. CDR3 in DNA: TGCAGTGCTATGTGGACTAGCGGGAGGAATGAGCAGTTCTTC.

DNA of the CDR3: TGTGCCAGCAGCCAGAGAGGGGCCGGGGAGCTGTTTTTT. The encoded protein is CASSQRGAGELFF. This rearrangement joins TRBV2 to TRBJ2-2; the D gene could be TRBD1 or TRBD2 (5 bases each). V lost 6 bases, J lost 6 bases, and 11 bases lay in between. Germline V gives CDR1 SNHLY, CDR2 FYNNEI. The CDR3 consists of 13 residues.

This clonotype was recorded at least ten times. The chain is built from TRBV5-4 and TRBJ2-7; TRBD2 agrees at 9 bases. This CDR3 has 14 residues. Germline lookup yields CDR1 SGHNT and CDR2 YYREEE (reference sequence). J was trimmed by 3 bases and V by 0 bases; bases with no gene match: 1. The CDR3 protein is CASSLGLADYEQYF. The DNA of the CDR3 is TGTGCCAGCAGCTTGGGACTAGCGGACTACGAGCAGTACTTC.

This clonotype was detected a few times. The chain combines TRBV5-8 with TRBJ2-3; D may be TRBD1 (6 bases). The length of the CDR3 is 17 residues. Germline V gives CDR1 SGHTS, CDR2 YDEGEE. V dropped 3 bases and J dropped 2 bases, with 19 bases sitting between them. CDR3 in amino acids: CASSSISTGPSTDTQYF. CDR3 DNA sequence: TGTGCCAGCAGCTCTATCAGCACAGGGCCCTCCACAGATACGCAGTATTTT.

In its sample, this clonotype ranks as medium-sized. V usage is TRBV3-2 and J usage is TRBJ2-1; TRBD1 reflects the table's D call only, with no check against the DNA. TRBV3-2 is a known pseudogene. CDR3 length: 15 amino acids. The CDR3 spells CASSQDPFFGDKDLF. The CDR3 region has the DNA TGTGCCAGCAGCCAAGATCCCTTTTTTGGGGACAAGGACCTCTTC.

This chain joins TRBV7-2 and TRBJ1-2; the D is unclear. Germline V gives CDR1 SGHTA, CDR2 FQGNSA. The germline V and J ends were trimmed by 5 bases and 1 base, with 8 bases remaining between them. The CDR3 length is 13 residues. CDR3 protein: CASSVVGNYGYTF. The CDR3 DNA follows: TGTGCCAGCAGCGTAGTGGGTAACTATGGCTACACCTTC. The variable domain in full, with the rest retrieved from reference TRBV7-2 and TRBJ1-2, is GAGVSQSPSNKVTEKGKDVELRCDPISGHTALYWYRQSLGQGLEFLIYFQGNSAPDKSGLPSDRFSAERTGGSVSTLTIQRTQQEDSAVYLCASSVVGNYGYTFGSGTRLTVV.

The V and J genes are TRBV5-1 and TRBJ2-5; D remains ambiguous. Trimming removed 4 bases at V and 2 bases at J, with 18 bases between. This CDR3 is 16 amino acids long. Germline values: CDR1 SGHRS, CDR2 YFSETQ. The CDR3 DNA sequence: TGCGCCAGCAGCCTAAAATTGCCCGGATCTCAAGAGACCCAGTACTTC. Residues: CASSLKLPGSQETQYF.